This T cell receptor beta chain emerged from a study of blood T cell repertoires in COVID-19. TCRdb's table, derived via immunoSEQ multiplex PCR, lists solely in-frame clones and lacks some. The profile shows 150,000 to 200,000 clones, roughly 80% of them singletons. CDR3 size: 14 residues. V was clipped by 4 bases and J by 3 bases; unmatched bases: 4. CDR1 SQVTM and CDR2 ANQGSEA come from the germline V gene. V gene TRBV29-1 combines with J gene TRBJ2-5, with TRBD1 matching over 11 bases. The sequencing input was peripheral blood. This clonotype originated in a woman in her seventies with COVID-19, enrolled during active disease. The CDR3 nucleotides read TGCAGCGTTGCCGGGGACAGGGGGGAAGAGACCCAGTACTTC. It translates to CSVAGDRGEETQYF.